These 24 T cell receptor beta chains originate from one sample sequenced in a study of blood T cell repertoires in COVID-19. Method: immunoSEQ multiplex PCR; TCRdb's copy keeps in-frame clones and lacks some. The sample carries approximately 190,000 clones, 75% to 90% recorded once. The sequencing sample was made of peripheral blood. The receptors here all came from a man aged 55 to 69 with acute or convalescent COVID-19.

The genes are TRBV4-1 and TRBJ1-3, with 8 nucleotides matching TRBD1. The CDR3 length is 18 residues. The ends lost 1 base at V and 4 bases at J; junction bases unmatched: 12. Germline-derived CDR1 and CDR2 are MGHRA and YSYEKL. The CDR3 DNA reads TGCGCCAGCAGCCAAGTGATCATAATGGACAGGGTGGGAAACACCATATATTTT. Amino acid sequence: CASSQVIIMDRVGNTIYF.

The chain couples TRBV5-1 to TRBJ1-1; D is uncertain. Trimming removed 2 bases at V and 1 base at J, with 18 bases between. Germline V CDR1 and CDR2: SGHRS, YFSETQ. The CDR3 contains 17 residues. Here the CDR3 DNA reads TGCGCCAGCAGCTTCTTCAGACCCAATAGCCAGAACACTGAAGCTTTCTTT. As protein: CASSFFRPNSQNTEAFF.

This chain connects TRBV11-2 to TRBJ2-1; 14 bases map to TRBD2. CDR1 and CDR2 from the germline V gene are SGHAT and FQNNGV. The junction had 4 bases not matched to a gene; V was cut back by 1 base and J by 8 bases. This CDR3 has 16 amino acids. The CDR3 DNA reads as TGTGCCAGCAGCTTAGCGGGACTAGCGGGGGTGCATGAGCAGTTCTTC. This encodes CASSLAGLAGVHEQFF.

V gene TRBV19 combines with J gene TRBJ1-6; TRBD1 is a possible D gene (6 bases). The CDR3 consists of 13 residues. Germline V gives CDR1 LNHDA, CDR2 SQIVND (reference sequence). The V and J ends lost 7 bases and 10 bases respectively, with 14 bases between them. The CDR3 protein is CASTEQGESPLHF. The CDR3 coding sequence is TGTGCCAGTACCGAACAGGGCGAGTCACCCCTCCACTTT.

The rearrangement uses TRBV23-1 and TRBJ2-4; 14 bases line up with TRBD2. TRBV23-1 has ORF status, its function being uncertain. With V trimmed by 6 bases and J by 3 bases, 16 bases remained unmatched. This CDR3 has 20 amino acids. This CDR3 is CASSHLPGLAGVEGKNIQYF. CDR3 nucleotides: TGCGCCAGCAGCCACCTCCCGGGACTAGCGGGAGTGGAGGGCAAAAACATTCAGTACTTC.

The V and J genes are TRBV2 and TRBJ2-3, with TRBD1 as a possible D gene (6 bases). The CDR3 totals 15 residues. Germline assignment: CDR1 SNHLY and CDR2 FYNNEI. V lost 6 bases and J 1 base, leaving 14 bases between the germline ends. CDR3 loop: CASRDSIPRTDTQYF. The CDR3 DNA reads as TGTGCCAGCAGGGACAGCATACCCCGCACAGATACGCAGTATTTT.

CDR3 region: CASGWDNSYNEQFF. CDR3 nucleotides: TGCGCCAGCGGTTGGGACAACTCCTACAATGAGCAGTTCTTC. The gene calls are TRBV4-3 and TRBJ2-1; D is possibly TRBD1 (6 bases). V was pared by 8 bases and J by 0 bases, with 11 bases between. In germline, CDR1 is LGHNA, CDR2 YSLEER. This CDR3 contains 14 residues.

The chain combines TRBV7-9 with TRBJ1-4; no clear D gene. The V and J ends lost 8 bases and 5 bases respectively, with 15 bases between them. The CDR3 is 14 residues long. From germline, CDR1 is SEHNR and CDR2 FQNEAQ (reference sequence). Here the CDR3 DNA reads TGTGCCAGCGAAATCGGGGTGGGGAATGAAAAACTGTTTTTT. Its protein product is CASEIGVGNEKLFF.

The chain is built from TRBV19 and TRBJ2-2, with no clear D. Trimming pared 3 bases from V and 2 bases from J, leaving 13 bases between. Germline V gives CDR1 LNHDA, CDR2 SQIVND (reference sequence). This CDR3 comprises 16 residues. The CDR3 DNA is TGTGCCAGTAGTATTGGGCCTAAAGGAAACACCGGGGAGCTGTTTTTT. It encodes CASSIGPKGNTGELFF. Filled out from reference TRBV19 and TRBJ2-2, the complete variable domain reads DGGITQSPKYLFRKEGQNVTLSCEQNLNHDAMYWYRQDPGQGLRLIYYSQIVNDFQKGDIAEGYSVSREKKESFPLTVTSAQKNPTAFYLCASSIGPKGNTGELFFGEGSRLTVL.

The chain combines TRBV6-5 with TRBJ2-5; 9 bases align to TRBD1. With 3 bases clipped from V and 4 bases from J, the junction kept 9 bases outside the gene matches. This CDR3 has 16 amino acids. Per germline, CDR1 MNHEY and CDR2 SVGAGI. CDR3 nucleotides: TGTGCCAGCAGTTATGGGACAGGGACCTCCCTAGAGACCCAGTACTTC. Amino acid sequence: CASSYGTGTSLETQYF.

For the CDR3, the DNA is TGCGCCAGCAGCCAAGCCAGCGGGGGGGTGGATACGCAGTATTTT. Amino acid sequence: CASSQASGGVDTQYF. V is TRBV4-1 and J is TRBJ2-3; 10 nucleotides agree with TRBD2. Per germline, CDR1 MGHRA and CDR2 YSYEKL. The CDR3 has 15 residues. Trimming cost V 1 base and J 6 bases; bases outside gene matches: 4.

The chain joins TRBV25-1 to TRBJ1-6; possible D gene TRBD1, 6 bases. The CDR3 has 13 amino acids. Germline values: CDR1 MGHDK, CDR2 SYGVNS. Between the trimmed V and J ends, which lost 7 bases and 3 bases, there was a span of 7 bases. Here the CDR3 reads CASMDSYNSPLHF. In DNA form, the CDR3 reads TGTGCCAGCATGGACAGCTATAATTCACCCCTCCACTTT.

The chain combines TRBV24-1 with TRBJ2-7; 7 bases match TRBD2. This CDR3 region has 13 residues. With V trimmed by 5 bases and J by 4 bases, 4 bases remained unmatched. CDR1 and CDR2 from the germline V gene are KGHDR and SFDVKD. In DNA form, the CDR3 reads TGTGCCACCAGTGTCAGCGGGGCTTACGAGCAGTACTTC. The encoded protein is CATSVSGAYEQYF.

The chain employs TRBV10-1 and TRBJ1-1, with D maybe TRBD1 (5 bases). Germline CDR1 is WNHNN and CDR2 is SYGVQD (reference sequence). V dropped 6 bases and J dropped 4 bases, with 12 bases sitting between them. This CDR3 is 13 amino acids long. Here the CDR3 reads CASSGTRGTEAFF. In DNA, the CDR3 is TGCGCCAGCAGCGGGACTCGAGGCACTGAAGCTTTCTTT.

As to this clone: At the DNA level, this CDR3 is encoded by other sequences in the same sample as well. J is TRBJ2-1 and V is TRBV9; 8 positions match TRBD1. CDR1 is SGDLS and CDR2 is YYNGEE in the germline V gene. The CDR3 consists of 15 residues. The J segment lost 4 bases and the V segment lost 3 bases, leaving 6 bases of the junction unmatched. The DNA for the CDR3 is TGTGCCAGCAGCGGTACAGGGGGTCGGTACAATGAGCAGTTCTTC. Its translation: CASSGTGGRYNEQFF.

The chain recombines TRBV2 with TRBJ2-2; unclear D gene. Trimming cost V 7 bases and J 1 base, with 4 bases left between them. Germline CDR1 SNHLY, CDR2 FYNNEI. The CDR3 runs 12 residues. The CDR3 nucleotides are TGTGCCAGCAACTGGAACACCGGGGAGCTGTTTTTT. It translates to CASNWNTGELFF.

The V and J genes are TRBV29-1 and TRBJ2-5; TRBD2 agrees at 7 bases. CDR1 is SQVTM and CDR2 is ANQGSEA in the germline V gene. The CDR3 covers 12 residues. V shed 3 bases, J shed 4 bases, and the junction held 2 bases outside the gene matches. The CDR3 loop is CSVDPGGETQYF. CDR3 coding DNA: TGCAGCGTTGATCCGGGAGGAGAGACCCAGTACTTC.

The V and J genes are TRBV30 and TRBJ1-1; 11 nucleotides agree with TRBD1. V lost 0 bases to trimming and J lost 11 bases; unmatched junction nucleotides: 8. The germline V gene encodes CDR1 GTSNPN and CDR2 SVGIG (reference sequence). This CDR3 is built from 14 residues. The CDR3 region is CAWSVKGGTGGAFF. The CDR3 coding sequence is TGTGCCTGGAGTGTTAAGGGAGGGACAGGGGGGGCTTTCTTT.

The chain is built from TRBV6-5 and TRBJ2-1; 13 nucleotides match TRBD2. J was trimmed by 10 bases and V by 8 bases; bases with no gene match: 11. From germline, CDR1 is MNHEY and CDR2 SVGAGI. The CDR3 runs 15 residues. The CDR3 sequence is CASRTGTSGIYEQFF. DNA for the CDR3: TGTGCCAGCCGAACCGGGACTAGCGGGATCTACGAGCAGTTCTTC.

This clone occurred a few times. V usage is TRBV4-1 and J usage is TRBJ2-1, with TRBD2 identical over 9 bases. Germline V CDR1 and CDR2: MGHRA, YSYEKL. This CDR3 is built from 16 residues. Trimming removed 0 bases from V and 8 bases from J; junction bases left unmatched: 8. The CDR3 is CASSQEASGTRDEQFF. The CDR3, as DNA: TGCGCCAGCAGCCAAGAGGCTAGCGGGACGCGGGATGAGCAGTTCTTC.

V is TRBV4-1 and J is TRBJ1-2; TRBD1 matches 7 bases. Germline assignment: CDR1 MGHRA and CDR2 YSYEKL. The CDR3 has 14 amino acids. V was pared by 3 bases and J by 4 bases, with 5 bases of the junction left unmatched. This chain's CDR3 is CASSQGQSGYGYTF. In nucleotides, the CDR3 is TGCGCCAGCAGCCAGGGACAGTCTGGCTATGGCTACACCTTC.

The chain has TRBV27 and TRBJ2-1, with 8 nucleotides matching TRBD2. The V gene end was trimmed by 5 bases and the J gene end by 6 bases; junction bases not matched to a gene: 6. The CDR3 runs 14 residues. Looked up from germline, CDR1 is MNHEY and CDR2 is SMNVEV (reference sequence). The CDR3 DNA follows: TGTGCCAGCAGTCGTCAGCGGGAGAGCAATGAGCAGTTCTTC. This translates into CASSRQRESNEQFF.

The rearrangement joins TRBV7-2 to TRBJ2-7; 8 nucleotides agree with TRBD2. The V gene's germline CDR1 is SGHTA and CDR2 FQGNSA. This CDR3 contains 15 residues. The trim removed 4 bases at V and 2 bases at J, leaving 7 bases unmatched. The CDR3 loop reads CASSSAAGGPYEQYF. For the CDR3, the DNA is TGTGCCAGCAGCTCCGCGGCGGGGGGCCCCTACGAGCAGTACTTC.

The DNA of the CDR3 is TGCGCCAGCAGCCCGAGAGGACAGGGTAGGGAGGCTTTCTTT. Translating it yields CASSPRGQGREAFF. The chain links TRBV4-1 to TRBJ1-1, with TRBD1 matching over 8 bases. This CDR3 is 14 amino acids long. Trimming at V came to 4 bases and at J to 11 bases, leaving 12 bases not matched to a gene. Germline loops: CDR1 MGHRA, CDR2 YSYEKL.